Listed below are T cell receptor beta chains from one sample, sequenced in a study of control samples from healthy donors and cancer patients. The table came from immunoSEQ multiplex PCR; TCRdb's copy has only in-frame clones and leaves some out. The sample shows about 160,000 clones, just over 95% of them seen only once. The sequenced material came from blood. Source of these receptors: a woman aged 25 to 39 in good health. Both conserved end residues are part of each CDR3. The order of the fields is V gene, D gene, J gene, clone size, CDR3 protein, CDR3 DNA. A D gene is named only where the DNA matches it firmly. Clone size is shown for a subset of rows, as once, few, many or a class of expanded clone.

TRBV14	NA	TRBJ1-1	NA	CASSQDTAGRAEAFF	TGTGCCAGCAGCCAAGATACCGCTGGGCGGGCTGAAGCTTTCTTT
TRBV5-1	NA	TRBJ1-6	NA	CASSLAGGSSYNSPLHF	TGCGCCAGCAGCTTGGCCGGAGGGAGCTCCTATAATTCACCCCTCCACTTT
TRBV30	NA	TRBJ1-1	NA	CAWSRVNTEAFF	TGTGCCTGGAGTCGCGTGAACACTGAAGCTTTCTTT
TRBV18	NA	TRBJ1-3	NA	CASSPPGFSGNTIYF	TGTGCCAGCTCACCACCGGGCTTCTCTGGAAACACCATATATTTT
TRBV5-1	NA	TRBJ2-2	NA	CASSLVLSSNTGELFF	TGCGCCAGCAGCTTGGTCCTCAGCTCCAACACCGGGGAGCTGTTTTTT
TRBV9	TRBD1	TRBJ2-7	NA	CASSYGQETYEQYF	TGTGCCAGCAGCTATGGACAGGAAACCTACGAGCAGTACTTC
TRBV5-5	NA	TRBJ1-2	NA	CASSESSTGGYTF	TGTGCCAGCAGCGAAAGTAGCACAGGGGGCTACACCTTC
TRBV28	TRBD2	TRBJ2-7	once	CATLSFRVSGRGKAGEQYF	TGTGCCACATTGAGTTTCCGGGTTAGCGGGAGGGGGAAAGCCGGCGAGCAGTACTTC
TRBV29-1	NA	TRBJ1-2	NA	CSVVSGFDYYGYTF	TGCAGCGTAGTATCAGGGTTTGATTACTATGGCTACACCTTC
TRBV6-5	NA	TRBJ2-3	NA	CASSRGLRGDTQYF	TGTGCCAGCAGCCGGGGACTGAGGGGGGATACGCAGTATTTT
TRBV2	NA	TRBJ2-2	NA	CASTLDGANTGELFF	TGTGCCAGCACCCTGGACGGCGCGAACACCGGGGAGCTGTTTTTT
TRBV28	NA	TRBJ2-7	NA	CASSLIGNTYEQYF	TGTGCCAGCAGTTTGATCGGCAATACCTACGAGCAGTACTTC
TRBV19	TRBD1	TRBJ1-5	NA	CASSSSRKQGYNQPQHF	TGTGCCAGTAGTAGTTCCCGGAAACAGGGGTACAATCAGCCCCAGCATTTT
TRBV5-6	TRBD2	TRBJ2-1	NA	CASSLGLAGAFGEQFF	TGTGCCAGCAGCTTGGGACTAGCGGGAGCATTTGGTGAGCAGTTCTTC
TRBV5-1	TRBD1	TRBJ1-1	NA	CASWTGTNTEAFF	TGCGCCAGCTGGACAGGTACGAACACTGAAGCTTTCTTT
TRBV6-1	NA	TRBJ2-5	NA	CASSEEGGVQETQYF	TGTGCCAGCAGTGAAGAGGGTGGGGTCCAAGAGACCCAGTACTTC
TRBV2	NA	TRBJ2-5	NA	CASSEVLGETQYF	TGTGCCAGTTCCGAGGTTTTGGGAGAGACCCAGTACTTC
TRBV6-2/TRBV6-3	TRBD1	TRBJ1-1	NA	CASSPDRGRVSEAFF	TGTGCCAGCAGTCCAGACAGGGGGCGTGTGTCTGAAGCTTTCTTT
TRBV5-1	NA	TRBJ2-5	NA	CASKADTGQETQYF	TGCGCCAGCAAGGCGGACACGGGCCAAGAGACCCAGTACTTC
TRBV27	TRBD2	TRBJ2-5	NA	CASSTTGTSGGAVGETQYF	TGTGCCAGCAGCACCACAGGGACTAGCGGGGGGGCAGTAGGAGAGACCCAGTACTTC
TRBV4-1	NA	TRBJ1-2	NA	CASSQAGLWGYTF	TGCGCCAGCAGCCAAGCGGGGTTGTGGGGCTACACCTTC
TRBV3-1/TRBV3-2	NA	TRBJ1-2	NA	CASSQHNSYYTF	TGTGCCAGCAGCCAGCATAACAGCTATTACACCTTC
TRBV11-3	TRBD1	TRBJ2-3	NA	CASSPRTGGPLESSTDTQYF	TGTGCCAGCAGCCCGAGGACAGGGGGCCCGTTGGAGAGTAGCACAGATACGCAGTATTTT
TRBV19	TRBD1	TRBJ1-6	NA	CASTPGQYNSPLHF	TGTGCCAGTACCCCGGGACAGTATAATTCACCCCTCCACTTT
TRBV28	TRBD1	TRBJ1-5	NA	CASSGRTGVAQPQHF	TGTGCCAGCAGTGGGAGGACAGGGGTTGCTCAGCCCCAGCATTTT
TRBV30	NA	TRBJ2-7	NA	CAWSSGGPGEQYF	TGTGCCTGGAGTTCCGGGGGGCCGGGCGAGCAGTACTTC
TRBV19	NA	TRBJ1-6	NA	CASSMSGSSPLHF	TGTGCCAGTAGTATGTCGGGGAGTTCACCCCTCCACTTT
TRBV7-9	NA	TRBJ1-4	NA	CASSSPQGPIGEKLFF	TGTGCCAGCAGCTCCCCCCAGGGACCTATCGGAGAAAAACTGTTTTTT
TRBV6-1	TRBD1	TRBJ1-2	NA	CASSETGEGYTF	TGTGCCAGCAGTGAGACAGGGGAAGGCTACACCTTC
TRBV11-2	NA	TRBJ2-1	NA	CASSFSGLNNEQFF	TGTGCCAGCAGCTTTTCGGGGCTCAACAATGAGCAGTTCTTC
TRBV19	NA	TRBJ2-6	NA	CASSIPTDSSGANVLTF	TGTGCCAGTAGTATACCTACGGACAGCTCTGGGGCCAACGTCCTGACTTTC
TRBV2	NA	TRBJ1-6	NA	CASRVRGPLHF	TGTGCCAGCAGGGTTCGAGGGCCCCTCCACTTT
TRBV12-3/TRBV12-4	NA	TRBJ2-3	once	CASSHDGPDTQYF	TGTGCCAGCAGTCACGATGGGCCAGATACGCAGTATTTT
TRBV19	NA	TRBJ2-7	NA	CASSIGDTYEQYF	TGTGCCAGTAGTATAGGGGACACCTACGAGCAGTACTTC
TRBV5-4	NA	TRBJ1-2	few	CASSLTRALGYTF	TGTGCCAGCAGCTTAACACGAGCCTTAGGCTACACCTTC
TRBV10-1	TRBD2	TRBJ2-7	NA	CASSVAGTTSYEQYF	TGCGCCAGCAGCGTCGCCGGGACTACCAGCTACGAGCAGTACTTC
TRBV3-1/TRBV3-2	TRBD2	TRBJ2-3	once	CASSQELGLARNKQYF	TGTGCCAGCAGCCAAGAACTGGGACTAGCGCGGAACAAGCAGTATTTT
TRBV30	NA	TRBJ1-3	NA	CAWSVVLGEGNTIYF	TGTGCCTGGAGTGTAGTCTTAGGAGAAGGAAACACCATATATTTT
TRBV19	TRBD1	TRBJ1-5	once	CASRGQGNQPQHF	TGTGCCAGTAGGGGACAGGGCAATCAGCCCCAGCATTTT
TRBV5-1	TRBD1	TRBJ1-6	NA	CASSSGQGNNSPLHF	TGCGCCAGCAGTTCGGGACAGGGGAATAATTCACCCCTCCACTTT
TRBV29-1	NA	TRBJ2-7	NA	CSVEGSFYEQYF	TGCAGCGTTGAGGGCAGTTTCTACGAGCAGTACTTC
TRBV11-1	NA	TRBJ2-2	NA	CASSRYGTRNTGELFF	TGTGCCAGCAGCCGATACGGGACACGGAACACCGGGGAGCTGTTTTTT
TRBV18	TRBD1	TRBJ1-5	NA	CASSVGQAENQPQHF	TGTGCCAGCTCAGTTGGACAGGCCGAAAATCAGCCCCAGCATTTT
TRBV27	NA	TRBJ2-5	once	CASSYQETQYF	TGTGCCAGCAGTTACCAAGAGACCCAGTACTTC
TRBV6-5	NA	TRBJ2-2	NA	CASRALPANTGELFF	TGTGCCAGCAGGGCACTACCAGCGAACACCGGGGAGCTGTTTTTT
TRBV29-1	NA	TRBJ2-7	NA	CSVEEEGPYEQYF	TGCAGCGTTGAAGAAGAGGGTCCCTACGAGCAGTACTTC
TRBV18	TRBD1	TRBJ1-5	NA	CASSQDRVNQPQHF	TGTGCCAGCTCACAGGACAGGGTCAATCAGCCCCAGCATTTT
TRBV19	NA	TRBJ2-2	NA	CASTERIPTGELFF	TGTGCCAGTACAGAGCGGATACCCACCGGGGAGCTGTTTTTT
TRBV4-1	NA	TRBJ2-4	once	CASSLIASAGKNIQYF	TGCGCCAGCAGCCTCATCGCGAGCGCGGGCAAAAACATTCAGTACTTC
TRBV4-1	NA	TRBJ1-1	NA	CASSPEGDQFNTEAFF	TGCGCCAGCAGCCCGGAAGGAGATCAATTTAACACTGAAGCTTTCTTT
TRBV9	NA	TRBJ2-1	NA	CASSNRDWVMGEQFF	TGTGCCAGCAGCAACCGGGACTGGGTCATGGGTGAGCAGTTCTTC
TRBV6-1	TRBD1	TRBJ2-3	NA	CASSDLVGGLSTDTQYF	TGTGCCAGCAGTGATTTGGTAGGGGGCTTAAGCACAGATACGCAGTATTTT
TRBV4-1	NA	TRBJ1-4	NA	CASSQVQEKLFF	TGCGCCAGCAGCCAAGTCCAGGAAAAACTGTTTTTT